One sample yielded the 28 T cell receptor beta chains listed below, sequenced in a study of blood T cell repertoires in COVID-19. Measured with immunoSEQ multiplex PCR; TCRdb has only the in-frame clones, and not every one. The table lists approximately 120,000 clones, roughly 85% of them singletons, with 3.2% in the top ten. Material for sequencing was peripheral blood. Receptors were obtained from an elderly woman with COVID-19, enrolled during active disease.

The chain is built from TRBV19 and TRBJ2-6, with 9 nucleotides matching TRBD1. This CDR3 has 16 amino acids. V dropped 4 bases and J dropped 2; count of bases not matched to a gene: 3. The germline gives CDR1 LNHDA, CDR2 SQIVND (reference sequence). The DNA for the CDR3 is TGTGCCAGTAGTAAAAGGACAGGGGCTGGGGCCAACGTCCTGACTTTC. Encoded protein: CASSKRTGAGANVLTF.

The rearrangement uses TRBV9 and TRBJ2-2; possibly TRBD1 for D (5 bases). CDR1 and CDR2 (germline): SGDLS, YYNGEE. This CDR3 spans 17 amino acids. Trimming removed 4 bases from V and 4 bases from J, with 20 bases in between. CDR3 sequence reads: CASSQTPQGGRTGELFF. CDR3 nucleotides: TGTGCCAGCAGCCAGACGCCTCAGGGTGGGCGCACCGGGGAGCTGTTTTTT.

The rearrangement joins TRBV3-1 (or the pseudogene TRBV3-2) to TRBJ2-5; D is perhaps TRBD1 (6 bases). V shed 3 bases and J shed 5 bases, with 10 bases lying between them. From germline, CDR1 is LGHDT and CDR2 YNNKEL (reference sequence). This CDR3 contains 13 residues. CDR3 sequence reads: CASSHSGAETQYF. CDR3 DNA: TGTGCCAGCAGCCACTCAGGGGCGGAGACCCAGTACTTC.

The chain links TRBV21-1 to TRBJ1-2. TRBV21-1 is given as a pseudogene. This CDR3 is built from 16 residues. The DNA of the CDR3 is TGTGCCAGCAGTATAGAGAGGGAGGGGGAGGCTAATGGCTACACCTTC. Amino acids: CASSIEREGEANGYTF.

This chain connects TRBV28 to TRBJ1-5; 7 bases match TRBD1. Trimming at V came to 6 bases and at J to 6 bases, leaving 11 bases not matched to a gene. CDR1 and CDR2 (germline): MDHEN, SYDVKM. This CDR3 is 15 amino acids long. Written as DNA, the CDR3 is TGTGCCAGCAGCTCTCAAGACAGGGCGAGTCAGCCCCAGCATTTT. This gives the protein CASSSQDRASQPQHF.

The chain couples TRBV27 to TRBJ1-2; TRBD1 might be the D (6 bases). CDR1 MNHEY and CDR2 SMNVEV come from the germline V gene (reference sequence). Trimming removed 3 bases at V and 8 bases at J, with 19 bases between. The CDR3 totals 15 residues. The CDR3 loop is CASSFLRGQGRGYTF. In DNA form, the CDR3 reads TGTGCCAGCAGTTTTTTAAGGGGACAAGGGCGCGGCTACACCTTC.

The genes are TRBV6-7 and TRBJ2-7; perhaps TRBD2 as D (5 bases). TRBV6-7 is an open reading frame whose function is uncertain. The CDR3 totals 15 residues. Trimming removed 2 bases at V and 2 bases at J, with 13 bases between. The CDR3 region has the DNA TGTGCCAGCAGTTACAAGGCGGGCTCGACCTACGAGCAGTACTTC. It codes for CASSYKAGSTYEQYF.

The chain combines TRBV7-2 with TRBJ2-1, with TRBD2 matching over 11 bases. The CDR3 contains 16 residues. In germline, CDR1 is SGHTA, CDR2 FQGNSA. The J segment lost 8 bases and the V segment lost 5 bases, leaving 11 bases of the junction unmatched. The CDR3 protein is CASSPSGTSGTYEQFF. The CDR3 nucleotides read TGTGCCAGCAGCCCCTCCGGGACTAGCGGTACATATGAGCAGTTCTTC. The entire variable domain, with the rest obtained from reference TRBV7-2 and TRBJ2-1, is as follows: GAGVSQSPSNKVTEKGKDVELRCDPISGHTALYWYRQSLGQGLEFLIYFQGNSAPDKSGLPSDRFSAERTGGSVSTLTIQRTQQEDSAVYLCASSPSGTSGTYEQFFGPGTRLTVL.

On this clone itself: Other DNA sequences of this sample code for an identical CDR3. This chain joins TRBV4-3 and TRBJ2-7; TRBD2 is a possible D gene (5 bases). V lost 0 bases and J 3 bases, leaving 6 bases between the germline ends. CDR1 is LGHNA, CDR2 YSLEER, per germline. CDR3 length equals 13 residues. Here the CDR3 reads CASSQERDYEQYF. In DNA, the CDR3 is TGCGCCAGCAGCCAAGAACGGGACTACGAGCAGTACTTC.

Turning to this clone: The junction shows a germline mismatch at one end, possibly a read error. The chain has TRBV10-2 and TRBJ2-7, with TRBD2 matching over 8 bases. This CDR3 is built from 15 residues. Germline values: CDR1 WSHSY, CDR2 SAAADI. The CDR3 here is CASSEGRGGSFEQYF. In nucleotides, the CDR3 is TGCGCCAGCAGTGAGGGCCGGGGGGGGTCCTTCGAGCAGTACTTC.

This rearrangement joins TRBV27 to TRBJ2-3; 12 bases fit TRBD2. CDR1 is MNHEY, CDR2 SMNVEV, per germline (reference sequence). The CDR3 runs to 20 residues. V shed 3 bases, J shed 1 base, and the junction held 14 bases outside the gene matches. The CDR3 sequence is CASSFLRGLAGGKGTDTQYF. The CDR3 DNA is TGTGCCAGCAGTTTTTTGCGTGGCCTAGCGGGAGGGAAGGGCACAGATACGCAGTATTTT.

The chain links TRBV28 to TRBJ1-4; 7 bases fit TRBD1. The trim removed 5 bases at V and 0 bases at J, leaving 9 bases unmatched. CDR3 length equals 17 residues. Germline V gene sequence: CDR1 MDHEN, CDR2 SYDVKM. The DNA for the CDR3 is TGTGCCAGCAGTCCCCCCGACAGGGACACAACTAATGAAAAACTGTTTTTT. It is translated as CASSPPDRDTTNEKLFF.

CDR3 bases: TGTGCCAGCAGTTTATTCGGGTCGCTCGACGAGCAGTACTTC. Protein product: CASSLFGSLDEQYF. This rearrangement joins TRBV27 to TRBJ2-7; D is ambiguous. This CDR3 has 14 residues. The germline V and J ends were trimmed by 1 base and 5 bases, with 12 bases remaining between them. From germline, CDR1 is MNHEY and CDR2 SMNVEV (reference sequence).

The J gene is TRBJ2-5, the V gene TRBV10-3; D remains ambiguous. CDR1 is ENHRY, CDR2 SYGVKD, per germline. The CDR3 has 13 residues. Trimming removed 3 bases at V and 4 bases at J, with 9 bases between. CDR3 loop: CAISEVPGETQYF. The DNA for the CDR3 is TGTGCCATCAGTGAAGTCCCAGGAGAGACCCAGTACTTC.

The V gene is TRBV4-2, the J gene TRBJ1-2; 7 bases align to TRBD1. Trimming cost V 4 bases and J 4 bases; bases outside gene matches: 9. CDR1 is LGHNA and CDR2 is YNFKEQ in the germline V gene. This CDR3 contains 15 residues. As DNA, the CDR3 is TGTGCCAGCAGCCCAGGGACAGTAGAACCCTATGGCTACACCTTC. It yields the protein CASSPGTVEPYGYTF.

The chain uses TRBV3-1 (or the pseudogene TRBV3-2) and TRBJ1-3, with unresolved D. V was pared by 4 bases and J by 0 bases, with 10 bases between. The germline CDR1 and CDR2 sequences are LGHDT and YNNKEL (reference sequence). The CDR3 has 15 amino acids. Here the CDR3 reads CASSLTQSSGNTIYF. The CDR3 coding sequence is TGTGCCAGCAGCCTAACACAGAGCTCTGGAAACACCATATATTTT.

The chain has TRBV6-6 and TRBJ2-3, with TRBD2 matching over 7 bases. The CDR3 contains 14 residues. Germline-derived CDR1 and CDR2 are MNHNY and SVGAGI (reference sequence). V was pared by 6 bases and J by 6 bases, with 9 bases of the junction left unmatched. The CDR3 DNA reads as TGTGCCAGCAGGGGGGGGAGCACCGGGGATACGCAGTATTTT. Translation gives CASRGGSTGDTQYF.

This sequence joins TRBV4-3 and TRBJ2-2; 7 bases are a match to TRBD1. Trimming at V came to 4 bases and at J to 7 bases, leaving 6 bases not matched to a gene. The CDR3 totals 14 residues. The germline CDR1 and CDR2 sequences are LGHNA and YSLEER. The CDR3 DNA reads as TGCGCCAGCAGCCGGAAGGGGGCGGGCGGGGAGCTGTTTTTT. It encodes CASSRKGAGGELFF.

DNA of the CDR3: TGTGCCAGCTCACCACCGGGGCGGGGTCAAGAGACCCAGTACTTC. Translation: CASSPPGRGQETQYF. This rearrangement joins TRBV18 to TRBJ2-5; TRBD2 might be the D (6 bases). CDR3 length equals 15 residues. The germline V and J ends were trimmed by 0 bases and 2 bases, with 10 bases remaining between them. Germline values: CDR1 KGHSH, CDR2 LQKENI.

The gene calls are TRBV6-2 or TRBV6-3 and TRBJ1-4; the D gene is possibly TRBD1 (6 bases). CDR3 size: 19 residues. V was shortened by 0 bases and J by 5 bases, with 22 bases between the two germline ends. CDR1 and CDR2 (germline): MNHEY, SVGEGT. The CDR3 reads CASSYSIYWSRTENEKLFF. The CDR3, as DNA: TGTGCCAGCAGTTACTCGATTTATTGGTCTCGGACAGAAAATGAAAAACTGTTTTTT.

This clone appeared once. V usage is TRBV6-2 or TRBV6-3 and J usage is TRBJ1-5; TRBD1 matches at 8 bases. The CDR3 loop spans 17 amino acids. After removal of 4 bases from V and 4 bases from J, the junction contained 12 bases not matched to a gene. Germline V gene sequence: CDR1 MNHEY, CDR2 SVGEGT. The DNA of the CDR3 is TGTGCCAGCAGTTTCTTTCCGGGACAGGACTTAAATCAGCCCCAGCATTTT. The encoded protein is CASSFFPGQDLNQPQHF.

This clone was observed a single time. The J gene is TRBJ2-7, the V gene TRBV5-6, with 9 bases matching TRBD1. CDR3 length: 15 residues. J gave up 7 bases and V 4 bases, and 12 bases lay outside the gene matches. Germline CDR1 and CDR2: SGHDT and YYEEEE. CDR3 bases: TGTGCCAGCAGCACACCGGGACAGGGAAACGAGGAGCAGTACTTC. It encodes CASSTPGQGNEEQYF.

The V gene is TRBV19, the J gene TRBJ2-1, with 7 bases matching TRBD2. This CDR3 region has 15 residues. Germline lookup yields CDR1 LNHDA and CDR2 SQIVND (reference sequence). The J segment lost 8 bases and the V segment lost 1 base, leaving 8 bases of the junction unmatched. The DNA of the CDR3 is TGTGCCAGTAGTATAGCCGCGGGTCGGGAGGATGAGCAGTTCTTC. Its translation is CASSIAAGREDEQFF.

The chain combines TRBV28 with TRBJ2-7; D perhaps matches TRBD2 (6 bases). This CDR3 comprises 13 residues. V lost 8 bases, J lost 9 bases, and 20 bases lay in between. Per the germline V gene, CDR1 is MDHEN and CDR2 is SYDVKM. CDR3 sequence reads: CASSWGTLSGQYF. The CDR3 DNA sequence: TGTGCCAGCTCGTGGGGGACTCTATCCGGGCAGTACTTC.

CDR3 sequence (DNA): TGTGCCAGCAGCTCAGGGACAGGGAACTCACCCCTCCACTTT. Its protein product is CASSSGTGNSPLHF. This sequence joins TRBV9 and TRBJ1-6; 9 nucleotides match TRBD1. CDR1 is SGDLS and CDR2 is YYNGEE in the germline V gene. J gave up 10 bases and V 4 bases, and 6 bases lay outside the gene matches. This CDR3 has 14 amino acids.

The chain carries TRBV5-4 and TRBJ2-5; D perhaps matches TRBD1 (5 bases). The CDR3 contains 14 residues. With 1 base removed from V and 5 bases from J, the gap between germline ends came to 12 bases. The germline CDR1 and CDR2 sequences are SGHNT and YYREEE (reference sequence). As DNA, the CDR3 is TGTGCCAGCAGCTTGAGTCAGGGTAGGGAGACCCAGTACTTC. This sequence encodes CASSLSQGRETQYF.

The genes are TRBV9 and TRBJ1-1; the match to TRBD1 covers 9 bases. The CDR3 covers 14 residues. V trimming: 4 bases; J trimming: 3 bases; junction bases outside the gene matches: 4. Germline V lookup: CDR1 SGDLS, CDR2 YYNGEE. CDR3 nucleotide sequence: TGTGCCAGCAGCTTGGGACAGGGCGACACTGAAGCTTTCTTT. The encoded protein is CASSLGQGDTEAFF.

The CDR3 reads CASSDGGTGELFF. The CDR3 DNA is TGTGCCAGCAGTGACGGGGGCACCGGGGAGCTGTTTTTT. The chain recombines TRBV2 with TRBJ2-2, with a tentative D call TRBD2 (6 bases). CDR1 is SNHLY, CDR2 FYNNEI, per germline. Deletions cut 3 bases from V and 4 bases from J, with 6 bases between. This CDR3 contains 13 residues.